The rows below give T cell receptor beta chains drawn from one sample of a study of T cell responses to AZD1222 COVID-19 vaccine. Only in-frame clones appear in the TCRdb table, and some are missing; sequencing was by immunoSEQ multiplex PCR. The sample has around 140,000 clones, about 82% seen once. The sample was peripheral blood, taken 28 days after the second dose of the MenACWY control vaccine. The receptors stem from an adult who received the MenACWY meningococcal vaccine as a control. The CDR3 runs from the conserved cysteine through the conserved F or W. A D gene is named only where the DNA matches it firmly. Size tells how often a clone was seen (once, few, many) or the class of an expanded clone, and some rows leave it out.

TRBJ2-2 | . | . | TRBV4-1 | 17 | TGCGCCAGCAGCCACCTAGGCCCTGGACAGAACACCGGGGAGCTGTTTTTT | CASSHLGPGQNTGELFF
TRBJ2-3 | . | . | TRBV2 | 12 | TGTGCCAGCGAAGTCGGGACAGATACGCAGTATTTT | CASEVGTDTQYF
TRBJ2-1 | TRBD1 | . | TRBV24-1 | 16 | TGTGCCACCAGTGGGGGGAGGGACAGGGAGGGTAATGAGCAGTTCTTC | CATSGGRDREGNEQFF
TRBJ1-2 | . | . | TRBV7-2 | 13 | TGTGCCAGCAGCTTCACTCGGGGGAATGGCTACACCTTC | CASSFTRGNGYTF
TRBJ2-2 | . | few | TRBV11-1 | 13 | TGTGCCAGCAGCTTTGTCCGGACCGGGGAGCTGTTTTTT | CASSFVRTGELFF
TRBJ2-7 | TRBD2 | . | TRBV18 | 17 | TGTGCCAGCTCACGGGGCCCGACTAGCGGGAGGGCTTACGAGCAGTACTTC | CASSRGPTSGRAYEQYF
TRBJ1-2 | TRBD1 | . | TRBV10-2 | 12 | TGCGCCAGCAGGGACAGGGGATATGGCTACACCTTC | CASRDRGYGYTF
TRBJ2-1 | . | . | TRBV3-1/TRBV3-2 | 13 | TGTGCCAGCACTACATCCCCTCGGGGTGAGCAGTTCTTC | CASTTSPRGEQFF
TRBJ1-5 | TRBD1 | . | TRBV7-2 | 13 | TGTGCCAGCAGCTCCCAGGGGGATCAGCCCCAGCATTTT | CASSSQGDQPQHF
TRBJ1-3 | TRBD1 | once | TRBV5-4 | 13 | TGTGCCAGCAGCGGGACAGGGTCGGCCACCATATATTTT | CASSGTGSATIYF
TRBJ1-2 | . | . | TRBV6-2/TRBV6-3 | 11 | TGTGCCAGCAGTTACAAGGATGGCTACACCTTC | CASSYKDGYTF
TRBJ2-3 | TRBD1 | . | TRBV19 | 16 | TGTGCCAGTAGTAGCCTAGGACAGGGGGCCACAGATACGCAGTATTTT | CASSSLGQGATDTQYF
TRBJ2-5 | TRBD1 | . | TRBV28 | 12 | TGTGCCAGCAGGGGACAGGGAGAGACCCAGTACTTC | CASRGQGETQYF
TRBJ2-7 | . | . | TRBV9 | 14 | TGTGCCAGCAGCCCTCTTGGGGGTAACTACGAGCAGTACTTC | CASSPLGGNYEQYF